This passage covers 9 T cell receptor beta chains from one sample sequenced in a study of T cells in Graves' hyperthyroidism and ophthalmopathy. Researchers amplified the TCR beta CDR3 regions from RNA transcripts. With the HTBI primer set, the TCR CDR3 went through a first round of RT-PCR. Using its own MiXCR run on the multiplex PCR reads, TCRdb lists one record per CDR3 protein. Of roughly 800,000 distinct CDR3 sequences in the sample, 38% are singletons; the top ten hold roughly 8.3%. The sequencing sample was made of blood. All receptors come from a man between 18 and 35 years old with Graves' hyperthyroidism.

There are many counts of this clonotype. The chain is built from TRBV29-1 and TRBJ2-7; perhaps TRBD1 as D (5 bases). V lost 6 bases, J lost 6 bases, and 9 bases lay in between. The CDR3 is 10 residues long. Germline CDR1 SQVTM, CDR2 ANQGSEA. The CDR3 spells CSVSDSEQYF. The CDR3 coding sequence is TGCAGCGTAAGTGACAGCGAGCAGTACTTC.

This clonotype was seen many times. The CDR3 is CASSDFGTGNEQYF. The CDR3 DNA sequence: TGCGCCAGCAGTGATTTCGGGACAGGGAACGAGCAGTACTTC. This chain links TRBV10-2 with TRBJ2-7; 9 bases agree with TRBD1. Germline assignment: CDR1 WSHSY and CDR2 SAAADI. V gave up 3 bases and J gave up 5 bases; unmatched junction bases: 5. The CDR3 is 14 amino acids.

Comments on this clonotype: Just one base apart from a much larger clone, this may be a read error. The gene calls are TRBV9 and TRBJ1-1, with a possible D match to TRBD1 (5 bases). This CDR3 is 14 amino acids long. Germline loops: CDR1 SGDLS, CDR2 YYNGEE. V was pared by 1 base and J by 4 bases, with 11 bases between. CDR3 amino acids: CASSVSGLSTEAFF. DNA of the CDR3: TGTGCCAGCAGCGTATCAGGGTTGAGCACTGAAGCTTTCTTT.

As to this clonotype: A much larger clone differs from this one at a single base, so this may be a read error. The chain combines TRBV29-1 with TRBJ2-5, with D tentatively TRBD2 (5 bases). Trimming cost V 4 bases and J 7 bases, with 7 bases left between them. The germline V gene encodes CDR1 SQVTM and CDR2 ANQGSEA. The CDR3 runs 10 residues. The DNA of the CDR3 is TGCAGCGTTGCGGCGGGGACCCAGTACTTC. Translated: CSVAAGTQYF.

A remark on this clonotype: One end of the junction varies from germline; a read error may be responsible. This sequence joins TRBV19 and TRBJ1-5, with D unresolved. The CDR3 contains 12 residues. Germline CDR1 LNHDA, CDR2 SQIVND (reference sequence). The CDR3 region is CASSSPLEPRHF. CDR3 nucleotides: TGTGCCAGTAGTTCACCGTTGGAGCCCCGGCATTTT.

Comment on this clonotype: The junction does not match germline at one end; this may be a read error. The chain combines TRBV10-3 with TRBJ1-5, with 7 bases fitting TRBD1. Germline CDR1 ENHRY, CDR2 SYGVKD. This CDR3 is built from 17 residues. CDR3 in DNA: TGTGCCAGCAGTCTGGACAGGACCCCTTATAGCAATCAGCCCCAGCATTTT. The encoded protein is CASSLDRTPYSNQPQHF.

This clonotype has just a few counts. V gene TRBV6-5 combines with J gene TRBJ1-4; D is perhaps TRBD1 (5 bases). This CDR3 spans 14 amino acids. Germline V CDR1 and CDR2: MNHEY, SVGAGI. The V end lost 0 bases, the J end lost 8 bases, and 10 bases lay between the germline ends. CDR3 DNA: TGTGCCAGCAGTTACTCAGGGACGGTCGAAAAACTGTTTTTT. Translated: CASSYSGTVEKLFF.

This clonotype was seen at least ten times. This chain connects TRBV2 to TRBJ1-5; 12 nucleotides line up with TRBD1. Germline V CDR1 and CDR2: SNHLY, FYNNEI. The trim removed 6 bases at V and 4 bases at J, leaving 1 base unmatched. The CDR3 contains 14 residues. CDR3 residues: CASRGQGANQPQHF. The CDR3 nucleotides read TGTGCCAGCAGGGGACAGGGGGCGAATCAGCCCCAGCATTTT.

The V and J genes are TRBV20-1 and TRBJ1-1, with D hard to call. The CDR3 runs to 14 residues. CDR1 is DFQATT and CDR2 is SNEGSKA in the germline V gene (reference sequence). V was shortened by 6 bases and J by 6 bases, with 20 bases between the two germline ends. CDR3 sequence reads: CSASMELVFAEAFF. The DNA for the CDR3 is TGCAGTGCCAGTATGGAGTTGGTATTCGCTGAAGCTTTCTTT.